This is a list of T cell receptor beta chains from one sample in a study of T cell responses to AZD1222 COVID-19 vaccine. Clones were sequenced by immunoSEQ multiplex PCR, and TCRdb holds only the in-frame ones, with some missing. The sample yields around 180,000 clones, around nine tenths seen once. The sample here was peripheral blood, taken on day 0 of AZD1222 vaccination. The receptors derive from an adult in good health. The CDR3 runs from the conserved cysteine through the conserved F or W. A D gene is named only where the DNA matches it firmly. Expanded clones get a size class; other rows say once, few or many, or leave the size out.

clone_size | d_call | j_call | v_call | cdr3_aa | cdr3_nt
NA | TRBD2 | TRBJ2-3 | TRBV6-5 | CASSYSGGQSTDTQYF | TGTGCCAGCAGTTACAGCGGGGGCCAAAGCACAGATACGCAGTATTTT
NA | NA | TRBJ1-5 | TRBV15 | CATSRDPSTSQPQHF | TGTGCCACCAGCAGAGATCCCAGTACGAGTCAGCCCCAGCATTTT
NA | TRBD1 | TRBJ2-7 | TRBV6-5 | CASGYRGGEQYF | TGTGCCAGCGGATACAGGGGCGGCGAGCAGTACTTC
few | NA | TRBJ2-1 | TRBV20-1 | CSARGPGEQFF | TGCAGTGCTAGGGGCCCCGGGGAGCAGTTCTTC
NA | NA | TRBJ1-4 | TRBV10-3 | CAISESRDEVEKLFF | TGTGCCATCAGTGAGTCCAGGGACGAGGTTGAAAAACTGTTTTTT
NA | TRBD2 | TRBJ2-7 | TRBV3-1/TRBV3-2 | CASSQGRVSYEQYF | TGTGCCAGCAGCCAGGGGAGGGTGAGCTACGAGCAGTACTTC
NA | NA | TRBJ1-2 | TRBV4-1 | CASSQDVTEPRYGYTF | TGCGCCAGCAGCCAAGACGTTACTGAACCCAGATATGGCTACACCTTC
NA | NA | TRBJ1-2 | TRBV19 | CASSMRRHQTLWDYGYTF | TGTGCCAGTAGTATGCGCCGACATCAAACACTTTGGGACTATGGCTACACCTTC
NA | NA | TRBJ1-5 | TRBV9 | CASSSGVNSNQPQHF | TGTGCCAGCAGCTCTGGGGTTAATAGCAATCAGCCCCAGCATTTT
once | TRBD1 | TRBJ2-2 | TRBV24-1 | CATTDRADTGELFF | TGTGCCACCACCGACAGGGCCGACACCGGGGAGCTGTTTTTT
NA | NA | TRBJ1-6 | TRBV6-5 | CASTLGTPNSPLHF | TGTGCCAGCACCCTCGGGACACCGAATTCACCCCTCCACTTT
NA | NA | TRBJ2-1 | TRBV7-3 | CASSLSQGGNEQFF | TGTGCCAGCAGCTTAAGCCAGGGTGGGAATGAGCAGTTCTTC
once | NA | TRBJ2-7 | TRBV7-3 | CASSSTTDSYEQYF | TGTGCCAGCAGCTCGACAACAGACTCCTACGAGCAGTACTTC
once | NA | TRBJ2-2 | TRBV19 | CASSVGSTGELFF | TGTGCCAGTAGTGTCGGGAGCACCGGGGAGCTGTTTTTT
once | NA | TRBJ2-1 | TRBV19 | CASSMHGSRNEQFF | TGTGCCAGTAGTATGCACGGGAGTCGCAATGAGCAGTTCTTC
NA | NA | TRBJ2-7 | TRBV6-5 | CASNHGPPEYEQYF | TGTGCCAGCAACCACGGGCCACCCGAGTACGAGCAGTACTTC
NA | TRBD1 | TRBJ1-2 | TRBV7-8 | CASSLPGGLRGYTF | TGTGCCAGCAGTTTGCCAGGGGGGCTTCGGGGCTACACCTTC
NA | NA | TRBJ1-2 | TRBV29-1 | CSAIGLLYGYTF | TGCAGCGCAATCGGGCTACTCTATGGCTACACCTTC
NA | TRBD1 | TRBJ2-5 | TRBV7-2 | CASSFGGTGGETQYF | TGTGCCAGCAGCTTTGGCGGGACAGGGGGAGAGACCCAGTACTTC
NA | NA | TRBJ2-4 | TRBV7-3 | CASSLTGNLAKNIQYF | TGTGCCAGCAGCTTAACAGGGAATCTAGCCAAAAACATTCAGTACTTC
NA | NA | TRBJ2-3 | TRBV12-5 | CASGLVPGAEEDTQYF | TGTGCTAGTGGTTTGGTACCCGGGGCCGAGGAAGATACGCAGTATTTT
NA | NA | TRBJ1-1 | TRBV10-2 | CASSEEYRGTEAFF | TGCGCCAGCAGTGAGGAATATCGTGGCACTGAAGCTTTCTTT
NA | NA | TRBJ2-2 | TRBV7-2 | CASRQANTGELFF | TGTGCCAGCAGACAGGCGAACACCGGGGAGCTGTTTTTT
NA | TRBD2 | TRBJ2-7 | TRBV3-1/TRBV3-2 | CASSLISGTRNEQYF | TGTGCCAGCAGCTTGATTTCCGGGACTAGGAACGAGCAGTACTTC
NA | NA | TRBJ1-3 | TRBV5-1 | CASSLVQGSGNTIYF | TGCGCCAGCAGCTTGGTTCAGGGCTCTGGAAACACCATATATTTT
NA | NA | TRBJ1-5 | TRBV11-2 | CASSLLDSNQPQHF | TGTGCCAGCAGCTTACTTGATAGCAATCAGCCCCAGCATTTT
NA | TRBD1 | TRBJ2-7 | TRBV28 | CASSFGTGGFYEQYF | TGTGCCAGCAGTTTCGGGACAGGGGGATTCTACGAGCAGTACTTC
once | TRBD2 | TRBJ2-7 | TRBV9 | CASSAAGGPTHEQYF | TGTGCCAGCAGTGCAGCGGGGGGGCCTACCCACGAGCAGTACTTC
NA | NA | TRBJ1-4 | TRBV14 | CASSPDRSGEKLFF | TGTGCCAGCAGCCCAGACAGATCGGGTGAAAAACTGTTTTTT
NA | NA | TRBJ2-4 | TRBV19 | CASSLNPSLRRKKDIQYF | TGTGCCAGTAGTCTGAACCCTAGCTTGAGGCGAAAAAAAGACATTCAGTACTTC
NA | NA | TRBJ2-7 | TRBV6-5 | CASSPGGAKSEQYF | TGTGCCAGCAGCCCCGGGGGCGCTAAGTCCGAGCAGTACTTC
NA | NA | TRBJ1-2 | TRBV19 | CASSILGQQNYGYTF | TGTGCCAGTAGTATTCTCGGACAGCAGAACTATGGCTACACCTTC
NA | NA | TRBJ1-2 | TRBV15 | CATSRDGAGEDGYTF | TGTGCCACCAGCAGAGATGGGGCAGGGGAAGATGGCTACACCTTC
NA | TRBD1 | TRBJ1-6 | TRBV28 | CASSLGQGSYSPLHF | TGTGCCAGCAGTTTAGGACAGGGTAGCTATTCACCCCTCCACTTT
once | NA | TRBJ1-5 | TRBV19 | CASSINSQIQPQHF | TGTGCCAGTAGTATCAACAGCCAAATCCAGCCCCAGCATTTT
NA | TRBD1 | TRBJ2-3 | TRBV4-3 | CASSPGTGVSTDTQYF | TGCGCCAGCAGCCCTGGGACAGGGGTGAGCACAGATACGCAGTATTTT